Listed here are 5 T cell receptor beta chains from one sample, sequenced in a study of shared clonotypes between healthy human individuals. Assay used: immunoSEQ multiplex PCR; TCRdb lists only in-frame clones, some missing. The table lists some 800,000 clones, 80% to 95% of them singletons, with approximately 25% in the top ten. As defined, naive CD8 cells were CD45RO-negative and positively selected for CCR7, with terminally differentiated effector memory CD45RA+ cells excluded. Sequencing was done on a sample of naive CD8+ T cells sorted from blood. These receptors all stem from a man younger than 45 in good health.

This clone came up once. The chain couples TRBV2 to TRBJ2-7, with D possibly called TRBD1 or TRBD2 (5 bases each). Trimming stripped 2 bases from V and 8 bases from J, with 10 bases between. This CDR3 contains 12 residues. Germline V CDR1 and CDR2: SNHLY, FYNNEI. CDR3 in amino acids: CASSEFWGKQYF. The CDR3 DNA follows: TGTGCCAGCAGTGAATTTTGGGGGAAGCAGTACTTC.

In this sample, this clone turned up a few times. This sequence joins TRBV27 and TRBJ2-1, with TRBD2 as a possible D gene (5 bases). The germline CDR1 and CDR2 sequences are MNHEY and SMNVEV (reference sequence). This CDR3 contains 13 residues. V gave up 1 base and J gave up 9 bases, with 10 bases separating them. The CDR3 DNA is TGTGCCAGCAGTTTATTGGAAGAGGGTGAGCAGTTCTTC. Protein product: CASSLLEEGEQFF.

This clone showed up just once. The V and J genes are TRBV15 and TRBJ2-1, with D hard to call. The CDR3 is 13 amino acids. Trimming stripped 5 bases from V and 8 bases from J, with 13 bases between. The germline CDR1 and CDR2 sequences are LNHNV and YYDKDF (reference sequence). The CDR3 protein is CATSPRPSDEQFF. DNA for the CDR3: TGTGCCACCAGCCCACGGCCGTCGGATGAGCAGTTCTTC.

The rearrangement links TRBV11-2 to TRBJ2-5, with 9 bases lining up with TRBD1. J lost 2 bases, V lost 5 bases, and 6 bases had no gene match. Germline V gene data show CDR1 as SGHAT and CDR2 as FQNNGV. CDR3 size: 15 residues. The CDR3 region has the DNA TGTGCCAGCAGCCCAAGGGACAGGGTACAAGAGACCCAGTACTTC. Its protein is CASSPRDRVQETQYF.

V is TRBV7-6 and J is TRBJ1-1; TRBD1 might be the D (6 bases). Looked up from germline, CDR1 is SGHVS and CDR2 is FNYEAQ. The CDR3 has 16 residues. The V gene lost 2 bases and the J gene lost 0 bases, with 13 bases spanning the gap. The CDR3: CASSLWAGEVNTEAFF. In DNA, the CDR3 is TGTGCCAGCAGCTTATGGGCAGGGGAGGTGAACACTGAAGCTTTCTTT.